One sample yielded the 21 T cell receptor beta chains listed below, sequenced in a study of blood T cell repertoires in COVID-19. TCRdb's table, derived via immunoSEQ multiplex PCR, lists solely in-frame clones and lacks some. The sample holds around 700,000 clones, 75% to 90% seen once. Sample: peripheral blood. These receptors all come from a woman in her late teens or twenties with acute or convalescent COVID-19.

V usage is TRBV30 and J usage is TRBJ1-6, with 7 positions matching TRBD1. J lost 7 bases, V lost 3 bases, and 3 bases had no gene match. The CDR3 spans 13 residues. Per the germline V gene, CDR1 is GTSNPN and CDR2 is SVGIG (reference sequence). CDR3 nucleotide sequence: TGTGCCTGGAGACAGGGGCAGAATTCACCCCTCCACTTT. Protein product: CAWRQGQNSPLHF.

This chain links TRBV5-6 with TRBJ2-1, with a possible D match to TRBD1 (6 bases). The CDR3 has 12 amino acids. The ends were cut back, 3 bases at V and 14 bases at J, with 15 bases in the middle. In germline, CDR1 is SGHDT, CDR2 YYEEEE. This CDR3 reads CASSSSQGFKFF. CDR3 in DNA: TGTGCCAGCAGCTCTTCACAGGGATTTAAGTTCTTC.

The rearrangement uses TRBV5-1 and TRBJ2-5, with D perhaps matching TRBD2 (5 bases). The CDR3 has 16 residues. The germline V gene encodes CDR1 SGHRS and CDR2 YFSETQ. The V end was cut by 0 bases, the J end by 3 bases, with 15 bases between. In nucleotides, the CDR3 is TGCGCCAGCAGCTTGGCCCCGGGTCTCGGGGAAGAGACCCAGTACTTC. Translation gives CASSLAPGLGEETQYF.

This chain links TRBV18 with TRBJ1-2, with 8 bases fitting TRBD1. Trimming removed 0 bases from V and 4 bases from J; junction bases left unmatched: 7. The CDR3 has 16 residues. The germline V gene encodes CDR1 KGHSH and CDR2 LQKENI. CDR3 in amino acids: CASSPPKPGGSYGYTF. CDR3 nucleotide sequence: TGTGCCAGCTCACCACCCAAACCAGGGGGCTCCTATGGCTACACCTTC.

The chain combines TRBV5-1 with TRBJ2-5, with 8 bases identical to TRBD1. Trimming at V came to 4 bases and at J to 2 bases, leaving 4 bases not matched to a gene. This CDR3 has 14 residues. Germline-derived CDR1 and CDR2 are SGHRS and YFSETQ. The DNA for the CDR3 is TGCGCCAGCAGCACAGGGGGGCCTCAAGAGACCCAGTACTTC. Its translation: CASSTGGPQETQYF.

CDR3 loop: CSARAAGYTF. Here the CDR3 DNA reads TGCAGTGCTAGGGCTGCTGGCTACACCTTC. The chain is built from TRBV20-1 and TRBJ1-2; D unclear. CDR1 and CDR2 (germline): DFQATT, SNEGSKA (reference sequence). Trimming shortened V by 3 bases and J by 7 bases, and 6 bases separated the two germline ends. This CDR3 is built from 10 residues.

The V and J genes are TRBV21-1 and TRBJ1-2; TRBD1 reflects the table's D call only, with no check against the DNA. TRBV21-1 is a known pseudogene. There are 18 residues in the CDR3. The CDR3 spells CASSKGRGQGARNLGYTF. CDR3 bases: TGTGCCAGCAGCAAAGGGCGGGGACAGGGGGCGCGCAATCTTGGCTACACCTTC.

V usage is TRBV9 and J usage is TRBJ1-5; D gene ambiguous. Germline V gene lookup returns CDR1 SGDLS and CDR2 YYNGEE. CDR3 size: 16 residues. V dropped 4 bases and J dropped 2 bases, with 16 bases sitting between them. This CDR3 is CASSSAVEERNQPQHF. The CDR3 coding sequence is TGTGCCAGCAGCTCCGCAGTTGAGGAACGCAATCAGCCCCAGCATTTT.

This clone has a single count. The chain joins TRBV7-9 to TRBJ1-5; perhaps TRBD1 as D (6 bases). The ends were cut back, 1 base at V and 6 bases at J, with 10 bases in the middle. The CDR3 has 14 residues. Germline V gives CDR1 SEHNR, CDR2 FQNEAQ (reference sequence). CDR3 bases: TGTGCCAGCAGCTTAGACAGGGAATTTCAGCCCCAGCATTTT. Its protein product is CASSLDREFQPQHF.

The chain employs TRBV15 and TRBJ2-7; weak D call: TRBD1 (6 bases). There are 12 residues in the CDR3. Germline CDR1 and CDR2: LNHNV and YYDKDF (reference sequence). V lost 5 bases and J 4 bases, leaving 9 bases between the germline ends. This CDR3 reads CATSRDRYEQYF. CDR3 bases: TGTGCCACCAGCCGTGACAGGTACGAGCAGTACTTC.

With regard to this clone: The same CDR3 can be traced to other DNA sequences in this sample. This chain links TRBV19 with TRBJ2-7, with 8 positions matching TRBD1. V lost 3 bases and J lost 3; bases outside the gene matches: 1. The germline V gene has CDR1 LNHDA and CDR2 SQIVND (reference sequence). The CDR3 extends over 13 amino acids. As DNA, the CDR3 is TGTGCCAGTAGTATTGGACAGGGCTACGAGCAGTACTTC. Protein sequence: CASSIGQGYEQYF.

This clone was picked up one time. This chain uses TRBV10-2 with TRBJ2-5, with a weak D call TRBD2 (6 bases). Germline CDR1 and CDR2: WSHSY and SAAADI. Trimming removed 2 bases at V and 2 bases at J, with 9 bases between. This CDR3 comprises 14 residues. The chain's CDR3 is CASSEGTGQETQYF. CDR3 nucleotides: TGCGCCAGCAGTGAGGGGACTGGGCAAGAGACCCAGTACTTC.

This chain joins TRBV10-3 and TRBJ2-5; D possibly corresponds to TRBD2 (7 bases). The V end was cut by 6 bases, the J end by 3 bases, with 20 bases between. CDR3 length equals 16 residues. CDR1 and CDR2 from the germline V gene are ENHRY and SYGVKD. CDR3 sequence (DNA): TGTGCCATCAGCCAACCGGCTAGGGGGGGGGAAGAGACCCAGTACTTC. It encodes CAISQPARGGEETQYF.

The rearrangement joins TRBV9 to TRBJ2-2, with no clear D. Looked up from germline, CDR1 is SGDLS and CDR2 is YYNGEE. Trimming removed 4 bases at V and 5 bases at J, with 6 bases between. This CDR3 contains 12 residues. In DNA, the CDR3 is TGTGCCAGCAGCATCGGGACCGGGGAGCTGTTTTTT. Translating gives CASSIGTGELFF.

The DNA for the CDR3 is TGTGCCAGTGAACAGGTAGGGTTGGATCAGCCCCAGCATTTT. It encodes CASEQVGLDQPQHF. V is TRBV2 and J is TRBJ1-5, with D perhaps matching TRBD1 (5 bases). The CDR3 extends over 14 amino acids. V lost 9 bases and J lost 5, with 17 bases in between. CDR1 is SNHLY, CDR2 FYNNEI, per germline.

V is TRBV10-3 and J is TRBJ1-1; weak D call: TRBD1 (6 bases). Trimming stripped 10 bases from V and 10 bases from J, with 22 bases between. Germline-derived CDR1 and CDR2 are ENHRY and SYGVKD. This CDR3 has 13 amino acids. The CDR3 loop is CATGTQGGFGAFF. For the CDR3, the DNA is TGTGCCACCGGAACACAGGGTGGATTTGGAGCTTTCTTT.

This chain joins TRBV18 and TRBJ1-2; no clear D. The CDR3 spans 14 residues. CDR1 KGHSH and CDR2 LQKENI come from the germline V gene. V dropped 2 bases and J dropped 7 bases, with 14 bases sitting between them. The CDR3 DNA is TGTGCCAGCTCACCAGCGGCGACGGGTGGTGGCTACACCTTC. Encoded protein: CASSPAATGGGYTF.

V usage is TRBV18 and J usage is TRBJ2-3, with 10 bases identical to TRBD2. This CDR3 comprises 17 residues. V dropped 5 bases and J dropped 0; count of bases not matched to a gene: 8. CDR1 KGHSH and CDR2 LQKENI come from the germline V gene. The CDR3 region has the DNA TGTGCCAGCTCATCTTGGACTAGCGGACAAAGCACAGATACGCAGTATTTT. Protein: CASSSWTSGQSTDTQYF.

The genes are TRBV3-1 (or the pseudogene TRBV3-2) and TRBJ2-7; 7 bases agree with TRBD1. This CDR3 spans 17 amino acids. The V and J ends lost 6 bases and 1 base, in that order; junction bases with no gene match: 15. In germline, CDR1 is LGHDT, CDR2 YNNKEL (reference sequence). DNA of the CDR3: TGTGCCAGCAGTCGACCCCGGACAGGCGAGGGGTCCTACGAGCAGTACTTC. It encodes CASSRPRTGEGSYEQYF.

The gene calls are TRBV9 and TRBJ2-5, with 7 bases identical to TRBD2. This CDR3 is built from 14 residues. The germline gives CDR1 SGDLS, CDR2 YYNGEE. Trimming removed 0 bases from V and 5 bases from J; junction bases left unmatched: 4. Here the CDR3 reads CASSVGVSGETQYF. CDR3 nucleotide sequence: TGTGCCAGCAGCGTAGGTGTTAGCGGGGAGACCCAGTACTTC.

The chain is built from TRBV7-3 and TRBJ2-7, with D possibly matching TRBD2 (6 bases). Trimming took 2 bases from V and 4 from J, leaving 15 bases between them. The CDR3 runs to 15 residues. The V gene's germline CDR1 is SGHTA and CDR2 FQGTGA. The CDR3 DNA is TGTGCCAGCAGCTTATCTGGAGGGTCCCAATACGAGCAGTACTTC. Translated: CASSLSGGSQYEQYF.